The 16 T cell receptor beta chains given below trace back to one sample, sequenced in a study of blood T cell repertoires in COVID-19. Here immunoSEQ multiplex PCR was the method, and the copy in TCRdb shows in-frame clones only, minus some. The table includes about 240,000 clones, about 83% detected once. Sample: peripheral blood. The receptors here all came from an older man with acute or convalescent COVID-19.

V is TRBV6-5 and J is TRBJ1-1; D not certain. This CDR3 comprises 11 residues. Germline lookup yields CDR1 MNHEY and CDR2 SVGAGI. V lost 7 bases, J lost 11 bases, and 14 bases lay in between. DNA for the CDR3: TGTGCCAGCACCCCCACCTTACGGGCTTTCTTT. It yields the protein CASTPTLRAFF.

This clone was counted a single time. The chain's CDR3 is CASSQAGGTGRGQPQHF. The CDR3 coding sequence is TGCGCCAGCAGCCAAGCCGGGGGTACAGGGAGGGGTCAGCCCCAGCATTTT. The rearrangement joins TRBV4-1 to TRBJ1-5; perhaps TRBD1 as D (6 bases). The V and J ends lost 1 base and 6 bases respectively, with 19 bases between them. Germline V gene lookup returns CDR1 MGHRA and CDR2 YSYEKL. This CDR3 has 17 residues.

This clone appeared a few times. V usage is TRBV5-1 and J usage is TRBJ1-3; D uncertain. The CDR3 consists of 15 residues. Germline assignment: CDR1 SGHRS and CDR2 YFSETQ. Trimming took off 4 bases at V and 2 bases at J, with 13 bases between the two ends. The CDR3 loop is CASSPVGDTGNTIYF. CDR3 DNA: TGCGCCAGCAGCCCGGTGGGTGACACTGGAAACACCATATATTTT.

This chain links TRBV6-5 with TRBJ1-5; 7 bases align to TRBD1. CDR1 and CDR2 from the germline V gene are MNHEY and SVGAGI. CDR3 size: 13 residues. V lost 6 bases, J lost 2 bases, and 1 base stayed unmatched. The CDR3 here is CASSDRGNQPQHF. In DNA form, the CDR3 reads TGTGCCAGCAGCGACAGGGGCAATCAGCCCCAGCATTTT.

Concerning this clone itself: Other DNA sequences within the sample encode an identical CDR3. The chain links TRBV5-1 to TRBJ2-7, with 8 bases that match TRBD2. The V gene end was trimmed by 1 base and the J gene end by 0 bases; junction bases not matched to a gene: 0. Germline-derived CDR1 and CDR2 are SGHRS and YFSETQ. This CDR3 contains 14 residues. CDR3 residues: CASSLTSGSYEQYF. The CDR3 nucleotides are TGCGCCAGCAGCTTGACTAGCGGCTCCTACGAGCAGTACTTC.

V and J are TRBV28 and TRBJ2-7; D is unclear. Trimming pared 5 bases from V and 1 base from J, leaving 12 bases between. CDR3 size: 14 residues. Germline V lookup: CDR1 MDHEN, CDR2 SYDVKM. CDR3: CASSAQTVSYEQYF. For the CDR3, the DNA is TGTGCCAGCAGTGCCCAGACTGTTTCCTACGAGCAGTACTTC. Full variable domain (missing parts from reference TRBV28 and TRBJ2-7): DVKVTQSSRYLVKRTGEKVFLECVQDMDHENMFWYRQDPGLGLRLIYFSYDVKMKEKGDIPEGYSVSREKKERFSLILESASTNQTSMYLCASSAQTVSYEQYFGPGTRLTVT.

V is TRBV2 and J is TRBJ2-1; D unclear. Germline V gives CDR1 SNHLY, CDR2 FYNNEI. The V and J ends lost 7 bases and 3 bases respectively, with 13 bases between them. The CDR3 consists of 14 residues. The CDR3 coding sequence is TGTGCCAGCAATGTGGCTGGTGTCTACAATGAGCAGTTCTTC. This codes for CASNVAGVYNEQFF. Filled out from reference TRBV2 and TRBJ2-1, the complete variable domain reads EPEVTQTPSHQVTQMGQEVILRCVPISNHLYFYWYRQILGQKVEFLVSFYNNEISEKSEIFDDQFSVERPDGSNFTLKIRSTKLEDSAMYFCASNVAGVYNEQFFGPGTRLTVL.

This chain links TRBV5-6 with TRBJ2-3, with D tentatively TRBD2 (6 bases). The CDR3 totals 16 residues. Germline V gene data show CDR1 as SGHDT and CDR2 as YYEEEE. V was trimmed by 2 bases and J by 1 base, leaving 14 bases between them. CDR3 bases: TGTGCCAGCAGCTTTCGGACTACCACTGGCACAGATACGCAGTATTTT. It specifies CASSFRTTTGTDTQYF.

The chain couples TRBV7-3 to TRBJ1-1, with D perhaps matching TRBD1 (6 bases). The CDR3 has 16 amino acids. V lost 5 bases, J lost 1 base, and 17 bases lay in between. Germline V gene data show CDR1 as SGHTA and CDR2 as FQGTGA. The CDR3 loop is CASSPTGGQQNTEAFF. CDR3 DNA sequence: TGTGCCAGCAGCCCAACGGGGGGACAACAGAACACTGAAGCTTTCTTT.

The chain is built from TRBV6-5 and TRBJ1-3, with unresolved D. The CDR3 consists of 13 residues. Between the trimmed V and J ends, which lost 6 bases and 4 bases, there was a span of 10 bases. The germline V gene has CDR1 MNHEY and CDR2 SVGAGI. CDR3 sequence reads: CASSSAGGNTIYF. The CDR3 DNA reads TGTGCCAGCAGCTCCGCGGGGGGAAACACCATATATTTT.

The chain couples TRBV18 to TRBJ1-5, with 8 bases that match TRBD1. From germline, CDR1 is KGHSH and CDR2 LQKENI. CDR3 length equals 16 residues. J gave up 3 bases and V 2 bases, and 6 bases lay outside the gene matches. The CDR3 nucleotides read TGTGCCAGCTCACCAACCCAGGGGGCATTCAATCAGCCCCAGCATTTT. Its protein is CASSPTQGAFNQPQHF.

V and J are TRBV2 and TRBJ1-2, with D tentatively TRBD1 (5 bases). Germline loops: CDR1 SNHLY, CDR2 FYNNEI. CDR3 length: 12 residues. The germline V and J ends were trimmed by 4 bases and 4 bases, with 7 bases remaining between them. The CDR3 nucleotides are TGTGCCAGCAGTGGCAGGGTCTATGGCTACACCTTC. It codes for CASSGRVYGYTF.

This chain connects TRBV6-5 to TRBJ1-3; tentatively, D is TRBD1 (6 bases). Trimming took 5 bases from V and 4 from J, leaving 15 bases between them. Per the germline V gene, CDR1 is MNHEY and CDR2 is SVGAGI. This CDR3 spans 15 amino acids. CDR3 in amino acids: CASSTAGTPGNTIYF. CDR3 nucleotide sequence: TGTGCCAGCAGTACCGCCGGGACACCCGGAAACACCATATATTTT.

The chain couples TRBV3-1 (or the pseudogene TRBV3-2) to TRBJ1-1, with 7 bases that match TRBD1. V shed 0 bases, J shed 0 bases, and the junction held 1 base outside the gene matches. This CDR3 contains 15 residues. Per the germline V gene, CDR1 is LGHDT and CDR2 is YNNKEL (reference sequence). CDR3 DNA: TGTGCCAGCAGCCAAGAGGGACAGCTGAACACTGAAGCTTTCTTT. This sequence encodes CASSQEGQLNTEAFF.

The V gene is TRBV19, the J gene TRBJ1-2; D unclear. With 3 bases removed from V and 4 bases from J, the gap between germline ends came to 15 bases. The CDR3 has 15 amino acids. CDR1 and CDR2 (germline): LNHDA, SQIVND (reference sequence). The CDR3 loop reads CASSIGGQFGYGYTF. The DNA for the CDR3 is TGTGCCAGTAGTATCGGTGGGCAGTTTGGCTATGGCTACACCTTC. The full variable domain, completed using reference TRBV19 and TRBJ1-2, is DGGITQSPKYLFRKEGQNVTLSCEQNLNHDAMYWYRQDPGQGLRLIYYSQIVNDFQKGDIAEGYSVSREKKESFPLTVTSAQKNPTAFYLCASSIGGQFGYGYTFGSGTRLTVV.

The chain combines TRBV29-1 with TRBJ2-1; D might be TRBD1 (6 bases). CDR1 and CDR2 (germline): SQVTM, ANQGSEA. V lost 6 bases and J 0 bases, leaving 15 bases between the germline ends. The length of the CDR3 is 15 residues. CDR3 protein: CSVPNRASSYNEQFF. DNA for the CDR3: TGCAGCGTCCCAAACAGGGCCAGCTCCTACAATGAGCAGTTCTTC.